The sequence of this TCR beta chain was determined in a study of T cell changes during pregnancy in multiple sclerosis. Sequencing used immunoSEQ multiplex PCR; TCRdb keeps in-frame clones, though not all of them. This sample yields about 36,000 clones, of which 90% to 95% are seen a single time; 0.4% to 0.6% belongs to the top ten. Germline CDR1 and CDR2: LNHDA and SQIVND (reference sequence). This CDR3 comprises 14 residues. Trimming at V came to 6 bases and at J to 3 bases, leaving 4 bases not matched to a gene. The chain couples TRBV19 to TRBJ2-7; 11 bases fit TRBD1. This sequence originates from a female donor with multiple sclerosis, enrolled in a pregnancy study. The sequenced sample was CD4+ T cells from peripheral blood mononuclear cells, obtained after pregnancy. The CDR3 bases are TGTGCCAGTAGCCTGGACAGGGGGCACTACGAGCAGTACTTC. This translates into CASSLDRGHYEQYF. Full variable domain (remainder filled in from reference TRBV19 and TRBJ2-7): DGGITQSPKYLFRKEGQNVTLSCEQNLNHDAMYWYRQDPGQGLRLIYYSQIVNDFQKGDIAEGYSVSREKKESFPLTVTSAQKNPTAFYLCASSLDRGHYEQYFGPGTRLTVT.